A selection of T cell receptor beta chains follows, all from one sample in a study of blood T cell repertoires in COVID-19. TCRdb's copy holds only in-frame clones and misses some; the assay was immunoSEQ multiplex PCR. The sample yields roughly 110,000 clones, about three quarters seen once. Sequencing input: peripheral blood. These receptors came from a man in his sixties or seventies with acute or convalescent COVID-19. Both conserved end residues are part of each CDR3. A D gene is named only where the DNA matches it firmly. Clone size is given for some rows only: seen once, a few or many times, or a class if the clone is expanded.

v_gene	d_gene	j_gene	abundance	CDR3aa	CDR3nt
TRBV27	.	TRBJ2-7	few	CASSLGPEYEQYF	TGTGCCAGCAGTCTGGGGCCAGAGTACGAGCAGTACTTC
TRBV7-6	TRBD1	TRBJ2-2	.	CATTMKTDRAGGELFF	TGTGCCACTACAATGAAAACGGACAGGGCCGGCGGGGAGCTGTTTTTT
TRBV5-1	TRBD1	TRBJ1-2	.	CASSPDRGLGYTF	TGCGCCAGCAGCCCGGACAGGGGGCTCGGCTACACCTTC
TRBV7-6	.	TRBJ2-2	few	CASSLGGRGSGELFF	TGTGCCAGCAGCTTAGGGGGCAGGGGATCCGGGGAGCTGTTTTTT
TRBV6-5	TRBD1	TRBJ2-3	few	CASSRDRSYTDTQYF	TGTGCCAGCAGTAGGGACAGGAGCTACACAGATACGCAGTATTTT
TRBV5-1	TRBD1	TRBJ2-7	.	CASSLEGQGHYEQYF	TGCGCCAGCAGCTTGGAGGGACAGGGACACTACGAGCAGTACTTC
TRBV14	.	TRBJ2-2	.	CASSQSRGTGELFF	TGTGCCAGCAGCCAATCCCGAGGGACCGGGGAGCTGTTTTTT
TRBV19	.	TRBJ2-6	.	CASSIQVSGANVLTF	TGTGCCAGTAGTATCCAGGTTTCTGGGGCCAACGTCCTGACTTTC
TRBV10-3	TRBD2	TRBJ2-1	.	CAISEVSGGDLYNEQFF	TGTGCCATCAGTGAGGTTAGCGGGGGAGATCTCTACAATGAGCAGTTCTTC
TRBV5-1	.	TRBJ2-1	.	CASSLGLGSPYNEQFF	TGCGCCAGCAGCTTGGGGTTGGGCTCTCCCTACAATGAGCAGTTCTTC
TRBV7-9	TRBD2	TRBJ2-5	few	CASSFGLVQETQYF	TGTGCCAGCAGCTTCGGACTAGTACAAGAGACCCAGTACTTC
TRBV29-1	.	TRBJ1-1	.	CSGQAQGATEAFF	TGCAGCGGGCAGGCACAGGGTGCCACTGAAGCTTTCTTT
TRBV2	.	TRBJ2-1	once	CASHSGGGEQFF	TGTGCCAGCCATAGTGGGGGCGGTGAGCAGTTCTTC
TRBV6-5	TRBD1	TRBJ1-2	once	CASSSIRWAGGGYTF	TGTGCCAGCAGTTCCATTCGATGGGCAGGGGGGGGCTACACCTTC
TRBV14	TRBD1	TRBJ1-6	.	CASSQNDRGNNSPLHF	TGTGCCAGCAGCCAGAACGACAGGGGTAATAATTCACCCCTCCACTTT
TRBV5-8	TRBD1	TRBJ1-1	.	CASRFEQGAHTEAFF	TGTGCCAGCAGGTTTGAACAGGGGGCGCACACTGAAGCTTTCTTT
TRBV5-5	.	TRBJ1-4	once	CASSPQFRTTTNEKLFF	TGTGCCAGCAGCCCTCAGTTCAGGACTACAACTAATGAAAAACTGTTTTTT
TRBV5-1	.	TRBJ1-1	.	CASSLALNTEAFF	TGCGCCAGCAGCTTGGCCTTGAACACTGAAGCTTTCTTT
TRBV2	TRBD2	TRBJ2-7	once	CASSEALAGSSYEQYF	TGTGCCAGCAGTGAAGCCCTAGCGGGGAGCTCCTACGAGCAGTACTTC
TRBV5-1	TRBD1	TRBJ2-7	once	CASSPITGDEQYF	TGCGCCAGCAGTCCAATCACAGGGGACGAGCAGTACTTC
TRBV5-1	.	TRBJ2-5	.	CASSPGLSERTQYF	TGCGCCAGCAGCCCGGGACTCAGCGAACGGACCCAGTACTTC
TRBV6-5	.	TRBJ1-5	.	CASIGGKGQPQHF	TGTGCCAGCATCGGGGGAAAGGGGCAGCCCCAGCATTTT
TRBV7-9	.	TRBJ1-5	.	CASSLQGGQPQHF	TGTGCCAGCAGCTTACAGGGCGGACAGCCCCAGCATTTT
TRBV7-6	TRBD2	TRBJ2-2	.	CASSVRPGLALNTGELFF	TGTGCCAGCAGCGTAAGACCGGGACTAGCACTTAACACCGGGGAGCTGTTTTTT
TRBV3-1/TRBV3-2	.	TRBJ1-6	.	CASSQYRAGSPLHF	TGTGCCAGCAGCCAATACAGGGCGGGTTCACCCCTCCACTTT
TRBV3-1/TRBV3-2	.	TRBJ2-2	.	CASSQDPGGELFF	TGTGCCAGCAGCCAAGATCCAGGCGGGGAGCTGTTTTTT
TRBV25-1	TRBD2	TRBJ2-1	once	CASSASGGTYNEQFF	TGTGCCAGCAGTGCTAGCGGGGGGACCTACAATGAGCAGTTCTTC
TRBV5-6	.	TRBJ2-2	.	CASSLGLNTGELFF	TGTGCCAGCAGCTTGGGTCTGAACACCGGGGAGCTGTTTTTT
TRBV19	TRBD1	TRBJ1-2	.	CASSIGTANYGYTF	TGTGCCAGTAGTATTGGGACAGCTAACTATGGCTACACCTTC
TRBV7-9	.	TRBJ2-2	.	CASSLAGPDTGELFF	TGTGCCAGCAGCTTAGCGGGGCCGGACACCGGGGAGCTGTTTTTT
TRBV10-3	.	TRBJ2-2	.	CAISESGGLNTGELFF	TGTGCCATCAGTGAGTCGGGGGGACTCAACACCGGGGAGCTGTTTTTT
TRBV5-1	.	TRBJ1-3	.	CASSLTGGSTGNTIYF	TGCGCCAGCAGCCTCACCGGGGGGAGCACTGGAAACACCATATATTTT
TRBV10-2	.	TRBJ2-1	.	CASSLSDNEQFF	TGCGCCAGCAGTCTGTCTGACAATGAGCAGTTCTTC
TRBV9	.	TRBJ2-2	.	CASSPGTVTGELFF	TGTGCCAGCAGCCCTGGGACTGTAACCGGGGAGCTGTTTTTT
TRBV19	TRBD1	TRBJ1-2	.	CASSRTGGDYGYTF	TGTGCCAGTAGTCGGACAGGGGGCGACTATGGCTACACCTTC
TRBV5-1	TRBD1	TRBJ2-3	.	CASSMDRGRDTQYF	TGCGCCAGCAGCATGGACAGGGGGAGAGATACGCAGTATTTT
TRBV10-2	TRBD2	TRBJ2-1	.	CASSGRLAGINEQFF	TGCGCCAGCAGTGGGCGGCTAGCGGGGATAAATGAGCAGTTCTTC
TRBV5-6	.	TRBJ2-5	.	CASSYLTEQETQYF	TGTGCCAGCAGCTACCTGACAGAGCAAGAGACCCAGTACTTC
TRBV10-3	.	TRBJ2-2	.	CASRPGQNTGELFF	TGTGCCAGCCGACCGGGACAGAACACCGGGGAGCTGTTTTTT
TRBV5-4	TRBD2	TRBJ2-7	.	CASSLGFGGESYEQYF	TGTGCCAGCAGCTTGGGGTTCGGGGGGGAATCCTACGAGCAGTACTTC
TRBV14	TRBD1	TRBJ1-1	.	CASSTGAAAFF	TGTGCCAGCAGTACAGGGGCAGCCGCTTTCTTT
TRBV5-6	.	TRBJ1-1	.	CASSLDQVTEAFF	TGTGCCAGCAGCTTGGATCAGGTAACTGAAGCTTTCTTT
TRBV27	TRBD1	TRBJ1-4	.	CASTGQGREKLFF	TGTGCCAGTACGGGACAGGGGAGGGAAAAACTGTTTTTT
TRBV11-1	.	TRBJ1-5	.	CASSLDRMMPQHF	TGTGCCAGCAGCTTAGACAGGATGATGCCCCAGCATTTT
TRBV29-1	TRBD1	TRBJ1-5	.	CSFRDSNQPQHF	TGCAGCTTCCGGGACAGTAATCAGCCCCAGCATTTT
TRBV5-5	.	TRBJ1-6	.	CASSLWGESPLHF	TGTGCCAGCAGCTTGTGGGGGGAATCACCCCTCCACTTT